A single sample is the source of the 30 T cell receptor beta chains below, sequenced in a study of low-dose radiotherapy and immunotherapy resistance in tumors (dated by TCRdb to the early 2020s). The instrument given in TCRdb is Illumina HiSeq 2500. First-strand cDNA was synthesized using Superscript III and a set of TRAV- and TRBV-specific primers, so that both TCRalpha and TCRbeta chains were covered. TCRs were amplified with Phusion for 20 to 25 PCR cycles using a constant-region primer together with the adapter attached to the V primers. Clones were called with MiXCR by TCRdb after fastp trimmed the public reads at Q25, and only in-frame beta chains were retained. Every distinct CDR3 protein forms one entry, paired with its most common genes and DNA. This sample comprises some 94,000 distinct CDR3 sequences, 20% of them detected only once. The top ten hold 9.5% to 15% of the sample. The time point label of this sample denotes: after trial treatment. What the treatment or condition label conveys for this sample: LDRT plus nivolumab, ipilimumab, low-dose cyclophosphamide and aspirin (RACIN trial).

Sample: PBMCs, taken after low-dose radiotherapy plus immunotherapy. These receptors were collected from a female donor with ovarian cancer.

This chain connects TRBV24-1 to TRBJ2-1; 10 nucleotides align to TRBD2. The J segment lost 7 bases and the V segment lost 4 bases, leaving 3 bases of the junction unmatched. The CDR3 length is 14 residues. Germline V gene sequence: CDR1 KGHDR, CDR2 SFDVKD. CDR3 sequence: CATSDPGLANEQFF. CDR3 DNA sequence: TGTGCCACCAGTGACCCGGGACTAGCGAATGAGCAGTTCTTC.

This chain uses TRBV5-1 with TRBJ2-5, with 16 bases lining up with TRBD2. From germline, CDR1 is SGHRS and CDR2 YFSETQ. The J segment lost 5 bases and the V segment lost 4 bases, leaving 5 bases of the junction unmatched. This CDR3 comprises 16 residues. The CDR3 is CASSPGLAGGPETQYF. Here the CDR3 DNA reads TGCGCCAGCAGCCCGGGACTAGCGGGGGGGCCGGAGACCCAGTACTTC.

This clonotype was recorded many times. This rearrangement joins TRBV24-1 to TRBJ2-3; 8 bases map to TRBD1. This CDR3 comprises 17 residues. Germline V CDR1 and CDR2: KGHDR, SFDVKD. J was trimmed by 5 bases and V by 3 bases; bases with no gene match: 12. CDR3 bases: TGTGCCACCAGTGATCCCCGGACAGGGATAGTGGGAGATACGCAGTATTTT. It translates to CATSDPRTGIVGDTQYF.

The chain is built from TRBV5-1 and TRBJ2-6; D not certain. The CDR3 extends over 13 amino acids. With 8 bases removed from V and 0 bases from J, the gap between germline ends came to 6 bases. The germline gives CDR1 SGHRS, CDR2 YFSETQ. Written as DNA, the CDR3 is TGCGCCAGTCAGCCCTCTGGGGCCAACGTCCTGACTTTC. Protein sequence: CASQPSGANVLTF.

The chain has TRBV19 and TRBJ1-5; possibly TRBD1 for D (6 bases). Germline CDR1 is LNHDA and CDR2 is SQIVND (reference sequence). V was pared by 4 bases and J by 2 bases, with 18 bases between. The length of the CDR3 is 17 residues. The CDR3 loop is CASSTILLGGGNQPQHF. CDR3 in DNA: TGTGCCAGTAGTACCATCCTACTCGGGGGCGGCAATCAGCCCCAGCATTTT.

This clonotype was seen many times. V and J are TRBV5-1 and TRBJ1-3; D is unclear. The V gene's germline CDR1 is SGHRS and CDR2 YFSETQ. V was trimmed by 2 bases and J by 2 bases, leaving 14 bases between them. The CDR3 has 16 amino acids. Here the CDR3 reads CASSFQAATAGNTIYF. The CDR3 DNA follows: TGCGCCAGCAGCTTTCAGGCAGCCACCGCTGGAAACACCATATATTTT. The full variable domain, in which reference TRBV5-1 and TRBJ1-3 provide the parts outside the CDR3, is KAGVTQTPRYLIKTRGQQVTLSCSPISGHRSVSWYQQTPGQGLQFLFEYFSETQRNKGNFPGRFSGRQFSNSRSEMNVSTLELGDSALYLCASSFQAATAGNTIYFGEGSWLTVV.

The V gene is TRBV7-3, the J gene TRBJ2-3; a weak D match, TRBD2 (5 bases). The ends were cut back, 5 bases at V and 4 bases at J, with 16 bases in the middle. CDR1 SGHTA and CDR2 FQGTGA come from the germline V gene. The CDR3 extends over 15 amino acids. The CDR3 DNA sequence: TGTGCCAGCAGCCCGGACGGCCAGAGGGCAGATACGCAGTATTTT. Translation gives CASSPDGQRADTQYF.

The chain is built from TRBV6-8 and TRBJ1-3; D not certain. CDR3 length: 17 residues. V lost 5 bases, J lost 3 bases, and 20 bases lay in between. Per germline, CDR1 MNHGY and CDR2 SAAAGT. CDR3: CASSPQPTLYRGNTIYF. The CDR3 coding sequence is TGTGCCAGCAGTCCGCAACCGACCCTCTACCGTGGAAACACCATATATTTT.

This chain links TRBV2 with TRBJ2-3, with D uncertain. In germline, CDR1 is SNHLY, CDR2 FYNNEI. The CDR3 has 14 amino acids. Trimming removed 7 bases from V and 3 bases from J, with 14 bases in between. CDR3 residues: CASTLSWETDTQYF. CDR3 nucleotides: TGTGCCAGCACCCTGTCGTGGGAAACAGATACGCAGTATTTT.

This sequence joins TRBV19 and TRBJ1-2; TRBD1 matches at 10 bases. The CDR3 is made up of 14 amino acids. Losses at the gene ends were 3 bases for V and 2 bases for J; bases not matched to a gene: 0. Germline V gene data show CDR1 as LNHDA and CDR2 as SQIVND (reference sequence). Here the CDR3 reads CASSMTGGNYGYTF. The CDR3 DNA is TGTGCCAGTAGTATGACAGGGGGCAACTATGGCTACACCTTC.

This clonotype was seen at least ten times. The gene calls are TRBV28 and TRBJ2-1; D is perhaps TRBD1 or TRBD2 (5 bases each). There are 18 residues in the CDR3. Germline values: CDR1 MDHEN, CDR2 SYDVKM. Trimming left V 4 bases short and J 4 bases short, with 23 bases between. The CDR3 sequence is CASSSPGPAERRYNEQFF. The CDR3 bases are TGTGCCAGCAGTTCGCCGGGACCTGCGGAACGAAGGTACAATGAGCAGTTCTTC.

The sample holds many counts of this clonotype. The rearrangement uses TRBV7-9 and TRBJ2-5; D gene ambiguous. The CDR3 has 14 residues. The V gene lost 2 bases and the J gene lost 4 bases, with 11 bases spanning the gap. The germline V gene has CDR1 SEHNR and CDR2 FQNEAQ (reference sequence). The CDR3 here is CASSLLGRAETQYF. The DNA of the CDR3 is TGTGCCAGCAGCTTATTGGGTCGAGCAGAGACCCAGTACTTC.

This clonotype was observed many times. The rearrangement links TRBV5-4 to TRBJ2-7; 9 positions match TRBD2. Germline V lookup: CDR1 SGHNT, CDR2 YYREEE (reference sequence). The junction had 11 bases not matched to a gene; V was cut back by 0 bases and J by 7 bases. The CDR3 covers 16 residues. The CDR3: CASSLGLAGSQVEQYF. CDR3 DNA: TGTGCCAGCAGCTTGGGGCTAGCGGGATCCCAAGTGGAGCAGTACTTC.

The chain employs TRBV1 and TRBJ2-1; the DNA was not compared with TRBD2, the D call given in the table. TRBV1 is listed as a pseudogene. CDR3 length: 15 amino acids. In nucleotides, the CDR3 is TGCACCAGCAGCCGGTTAGCGGGGGACCTCAATGAGCAGTTCTTC. Amino acid sequence: CTSSRLAGDLNEQFF.

The sample holds many counts of this clonotype. This chain joins TRBV28 and TRBJ2-4; maybe TRBD2 (5 bases). Trimming left V 2 bases short and J 6 bases short, with 11 bases between. The CDR3 runs 14 residues. The germline V gene encodes CDR1 MDHEN and CDR2 SYDVKM. The CDR3 nucleotides are TGTGCCAGCAGTTTAAAGGGTGCGGGAAACATTCAGTACTTC. Residues: CASSLKGAGNIQYF.

Concerning this clonotype itself: A far larger clone is off by one base, so a read error is likely. The CDR3 sequence is CASSPGVGVCYEQYF. The CDR3 region has the DNA TGTGCCAGCAGCCCGGGTGTCGGGGTATGCTACGAGCAGTACTTC. The chain joins TRBV5-8 to TRBJ2-7; possibly TRBD2 for D (5 bases). CDR3 size: 15 residues. Germline V CDR1 and CDR2: SGHTS, YDEGEE. Trimming removed 4 bases from V and 3 bases from J, with 17 bases in between.

This clonotype has a count of ten or more. This chain connects TRBV7-9 to TRBJ2-1; D possibly corresponds to TRBD2 (6 bases). Germline V CDR1 and CDR2: SEHNR, FQNEAQ (reference sequence). CDR3 length equals 15 residues. Between the trimmed V and J ends, which lost 5 bases and 4 bases, there was a span of 15 bases. This CDR3 reads CASSPRLTSYNEQFF. The CDR3 nucleotides read TGTGCCAGCAGCCCGCGGCTGACTAGTTACAATGAGCAGTTCTTC.

This clonotype has a count of ten or more. The chain couples TRBV11-3 to TRBJ1-1; D not certain. V lost 4 bases to trimming and J lost 1 base, with 10 bases between them. Germline V gene data show CDR1 as SGHNT and CDR2 as YENEEA. The CDR3 runs to 14 residues. CDR3 residues: CASSSPPGNTEAFF. Written as DNA, the CDR3 is TGTGCCAGCAGCTCCCCCCCGGGGAACACTGAAGCTTTCTTT.

A word on this clonotype: This sequence is one base from a far larger clone and is likely a read error. The CDR3 here is CASSLARTGAYEQFF. CDR3 bases: TGCGCCAGCAGCTTGGCTCGGACAGGGGCCTACGAGCAGTTCTTC. This rearrangement joins TRBV5-1 to TRBJ2-1; 9 bases are a match to TRBD1. With 0 bases clipped from V and 10 bases from J, the junction kept 8 bases outside the gene matches. The CDR3 covers 15 residues. Germline assignment: CDR1 SGHRS and CDR2 YFSETQ. Full variable domain (rest looked up from reference TRBV5-1 and TRBJ2-1): KAGVTQTPRYLIKTRGQQVTLSCSPISGHRSVSWYQQTPGQGLQFLFEYFSETQRNKGNFPGRFSGRQFSNSRSEMNVSTLELGDSALYLCASSLARTGAYEQFFGPGTRLTVL.

This clonotype occurred many times. This sequence joins TRBV20-1 and TRBJ1-1, with 9 positions matching TRBD1. Trimming removed 5 bases from V and 5 bases from J; junction bases left unmatched: 6. There are 13 residues in the CDR3. Germline V lookup: CDR1 DFQATT, CDR2 SNEGSKA (reference sequence). As DNA, the CDR3 is TGCAGTGCTCAGAAGACAGGGGGGACTGAAGCTTTCTTT. Its protein product is CSAQKTGGTEAFF.

The J gene is TRBJ2-7, the V gene TRBV28; D perhaps matches TRBD1 (5 bases). The CDR3 extends over 12 amino acids. Trimming took off 3 bases at V and 6 bases at J, with 9 bases between the two ends. CDR1 is MDHEN and CDR2 is SYDVKM in the germline V gene. The CDR3, as DNA: TGTGCCAGCAGTTTGTCAGGGCCCGAGCAGTACTTC. Protein product: CASSLSGPEQYF.

Ten or more counts support this clonotype. The chain joins TRBV6-2 or TRBV6-3 to TRBJ2-3, with 8 bases matching TRBD2. Germline CDR1 MNHEY, CDR2 SVGEGT. With V trimmed by 5 bases and J by 5 bases, 18 bases remained unmatched. The CDR3 is made up of 18 amino acids. CDR3 nucleotides: TGTGCCAGCAGTACGACCTATTCGGGAGGGCCTAGGGTAGATACGCAGTATTTT. This sequence encodes CASSTTYSGGPRVDTQYF.

In its sample, this clonotype was seen many times. Mismatch with germline at one junction end may stem from a read error. The chain has TRBV7-2 and TRBJ2-1; TRBD1 matches at 9 bases. This CDR3 spans 13 amino acids. Germline V gives CDR1 SGHTA, CDR2 FQGNSA. The CDR3 DNA sequence: TGTGCCAGCAGTTCCCTCCTATTGGACAGGGGCAACTTC. It translates to CASSSLLLDRGNF.

In its sample, this clonotype was seen many times. The J gene is TRBJ1-3, the V gene TRBV5-1; perhaps TRBD1 as D (6 bases). CDR3 size: 16 residues. Germline loops: CDR1 SGHRS, CDR2 YFSETQ. V gave up 1 base and J gave up 0 bases, with 11 bases separating them. CDR3 DNA sequence: TGCGCCAGCAGCTTGAACGGGGGCCGCTCTGGAAACACCATATATTTT. This encodes CASSLNGGRSGNTIYF.

CDR3 nucleotides: TGTGCCATTGGCAGCCCACGTGGAGATACGCAGTATTTT. Translating gives CAIGSPRGDTQYF. V and J are TRBV7-2 and TRBJ2-3; no firm D call. The germline V and J ends were trimmed by 10 bases and 5 bases, with 16 bases remaining between them. This CDR3 has 13 amino acids. Germline CDR1 SGHTA, CDR2 FQGNSA.

This clonotype was picked up one time. The V gene is TRBV29-1, the J gene TRBJ2-2, with 7 bases aligning to TRBD2. V gave up 7 bases and J gave up 4 bases; unmatched junction bases: 12. The CDR3 has 15 residues. Germline CDR1 SQVTM, CDR2 ANQGSEA. CDR3 loop: CSAVGGGRGTGELFF. CDR3 sequence (DNA): TGCAGCGCCGTTGGCGGGGGAAGGGGCACCGGGGAGCTGTTTTTT.

Ten or more counts support this clonotype. This chain connects TRBV9 to TRBJ2-2, with TRBD1 matching 10 bases. The V gene's germline CDR1 is SGDLS and CDR2 YYNGEE. The ends lost 3 bases at V and 2 bases at J; junction bases unmatched: 4. This CDR3 is 16 amino acids long. The CDR3 sequence is CASSGGTGVNTGELFF. The CDR3 coding sequence is TGTGCCAGCAGCGGCGGGACAGGGGTTAACACCGGGGAGCTGTTTTTT.

The J gene is TRBJ2-7, the V gene TRBV12-3 or TRBV12-4; 9 bases fit TRBD2. Losses at the gene ends were 6 bases for V and 5 bases for J; bases not matched to a gene: 11. This CDR3 region has 15 residues. CDR3 nucleotide sequence: TGTGCCAGCAGCCCGATTGGCGGGAGGGCCCACGAGCAGTACTTC. This sequence encodes CASSPIGGRAHEQYF.

Many counts were recorded for this clonotype. The chain recombines TRBV10-3 with TRBJ2-6, with 11 bases lining up with TRBD1. With 2 bases clipped from V and 0 bases from J, the junction kept 9 bases outside the gene matches. Germline lookup yields CDR1 ENHRY and CDR2 SYGVKD. CDR3 size: 20 residues. Written as DNA, the CDR3 is TGTGCCATCAGTGAGATAATTCCCGGGACAGGGGGCTCTGGGGCCAACGTCCTGACTTTC. Translating gives CAISEIIPGTGGSGANVLTF.

This clonotype has ten or more counts. This chain uses TRBV20-1 with TRBJ2-1; 11 nucleotides align to TRBD2. The CDR3 contains 16 residues. Trimming removed 2 bases from V and 5 bases from J; junction bases left unmatched: 8. The germline CDR1 and CDR2 sequences are DFQATT and SNEGSKA (reference sequence). The CDR3 region has the DNA TGCAGTGCTAGACCTAGCGGGGGGATGGGACACAATGAGCAGTTCTTC. The encoded protein is CSARPSGGMGHNEQFF.